What follows are 21 T cell receptor beta chains derived from one specimen sequenced in a study of T cells in localized non-small cell lung cancer. Measured with immunoSEQ multiplex PCR; TCRdb has only the in-frame clones, and not every one. The data show around 30,000 clones, approximately 94% seen once. Sequencing used peripheral blood, obtained before any cancer treatment. The source of these receptors is a woman aged 35 to 70 with stage I lung adenocarcinoma.

The rearrangement joins TRBV5-1 to TRBJ2-2, with D perhaps TRBD2 (5 bases). Germline V gives CDR1 SGHRS, CDR2 YFSETQ. V lost 1 base and J lost 1, with 8 bases in between. The CDR3 runs to 15 residues. For the CDR3, the DNA is TGCGCCAGCAGCTTGCGCGAGGGGAACACCGGGGAGCTGTTTTTT. It is translated as CASSLREGNTGELFF. Variable domain in full (rest from reference TRBV5-1 and TRBJ2-2): KAGVTQTPRYLIKTRGQQVTLSCSPISGHRSVSWYQQTPGQGLQFLFEYFSETQRNKGNFPGRFSGRQFSNSRSEMNVSTLELGDSALYLCASSLREGNTGELFFGEGSRLTVL.

The chain has TRBV28 and TRBJ2-7, with 11 bases fitting TRBD1. Germline CDR1 and CDR2: MDHEN and SYDVKM. The V and J ends lost 5 bases and 6 bases, in that order; junction bases with no gene match: 3. This CDR3 has 13 residues. The CDR3 protein is CASSRTGGFEQYF. Written as DNA, the CDR3 is TGTGCCAGCAGTCGGACAGGGGGCTTCGAGCAGTACTTC.

This clone was counted once. J is TRBJ2-7 and V is TRBV5-4, with D possibly being TRBD1 (7 bases). Germline-derived CDR1 and CDR2 are SGHNT and YYREEE (reference sequence). V lost 4 bases and J 6 bases, leaving 17 bases between the germline ends. The CDR3 sequence is 14 residues long. This CDR3 is CASSANRGGAEQYF. CDR3 DNA: TGTGCCAGCAGCGCAAACAGGGGAGGCGCCGAGCAGTACTTC.

The chain has TRBV9 and TRBJ2-3; D is possibly TRBD2 (5 bases). The V gene's germline CDR1 is SGDLS and CDR2 YYNGEE. Trimming pared 3 bases from V and 5 bases from J, leaving 13 bases between. This CDR3 is built from 14 residues. The CDR3 nucleotides are TGTGCCAGCAGCGCCGGGATCCGGAAAGATACGCAGTATTTT. Its protein is CASSAGIRKDTQYF.

The V gene is TRBV4-2, the J gene TRBJ1-5; D unclear. Germline V gene data show CDR1 as LGHNA and CDR2 as YNFKEQ. The CDR3 spans 16 residues. Deletions cut 0 bases from V and 2 bases from J, with 11 bases between. Here the CDR3 reads CASSQDYGEGNQPQHF. For the CDR3, the DNA is TGTGCCAGCAGCCAAGATTATGGGGAAGGCAATCAGCCCCAGCATTTT.

The genes are TRBV18 and TRBJ2-2; D remains unclear. There are 15 residues in the CDR3. CDR1 KGHSH and CDR2 LQKENI come from the germline V gene. V was pared by 3 bases and J by 6 bases, with 14 bases between. The CDR3 bases are TGTGCCAGCTCACCCCAGTCGGCGGCGGCCGGGGAGCTGTTTTTT. Its translation: CASSPQSAAAGELFF.

The chain recombines TRBV6-6 with TRBJ2-7; D possibly corresponds to TRBD1 (6 bases). Germline V lookup: CDR1 MNHNY, CDR2 SVGAGI (reference sequence). V was clipped by 4 bases and J by 1 base, with 14 bases between them. The CDR3 contains 15 residues. The chain's CDR3 is CASSSGGGGSYEQYF. The CDR3 DNA sequence: TGTGCCAGCAGTTCCGGTGGGGGCGGTTCCTACGAGCAGTACTTC.

The rearrangement joins TRBV25-1 to TRBJ1-2; unclear D gene. Germline V CDR1 and CDR2: MGHDK, SYGVNS. The ends were cut back, 5 bases at V and 5 bases at J, with 6 bases in the middle. CDR3 size: 11 residues. The CDR3 loop is CASSNSYGYTF. As DNA, the CDR3 is TGTGCCAGCAGTAACTCATATGGCTACACCTTC.

The V and J genes are TRBV28 and TRBJ1-5; 8 bases map to TRBD1. V was clipped by 4 bases and J by 3 bases; unmatched bases: 11. The length of the CDR3 is 17 residues. Germline CDR1 and CDR2: MDHEN and SYDVKM. The CDR3 nucleotides are TGTGCCAGCAGTTCCTCAGGGGGCCCCACCGACAATCAGCCCCAGCATTTT. It encodes CASSSSGGPTDNQPQHF.

The V gene is TRBV7-9, the J gene TRBJ1-1; TRBD1 is a possible D gene (6 bases). The CDR3 has 15 amino acids. Germline-derived CDR1 and CDR2 are SEHNR and FQNEAQ (reference sequence). The V and J ends lost 1 base and 4 bases respectively, with 13 bases between them. CDR3 sequence reads: CASSLVQGWVTEAFF. The CDR3 region has the DNA TGTGCCAGCAGCTTAGTGCAGGGGTGGGTCACTGAAGCTTTCTTT.

A single count supports this clone. This chain connects TRBV5-8 to TRBJ1-5; D remains unclear. Trimming left V 0 bases short and J 5 bases short, with 6 bases between. Germline CDR1 and CDR2: SGHTS and YDEGEE. This CDR3 region has 13 residues. The CDR3 spells CASSLEGYQPQHF. The CDR3 nucleotides read TGTGCCAGCAGCTTGGAAGGGTATCAGCCCCAGCATTTT.

DNA for the CDR3: TGTGCCAGCAGCTTGAGGCGGGGATGGGACTATGGCTACACCTTC. It codes for CASSLRRGWDYGYTF. The V and J genes are TRBV5-6 and TRBJ1-2; D is ambiguous. Trimming took off 1 base at V and 3 bases at J, with 13 bases between the two ends. The CDR3 consists of 15 residues. Germline V gene data show CDR1 as SGHDT and CDR2 as YYEEEE.

This chain joins TRBV7-2 and TRBJ2-1, with 13 bases that match TRBD2. V lost 5 bases to trimming and J lost 6 bases; unmatched junction nucleotides: 13. This CDR3 comprises 18 residues. Germline-derived CDR1 and CDR2 are SGHTA and FQGNSA. The CDR3 here is CASSPRPVLAGGSNEQFF. The CDR3 DNA sequence: TGTGCCAGCAGCCCCCGGCCGGTACTAGCGGGGGGGTCCAATGAGCAGTTCTTC.

The V and J genes are TRBV2 and TRBJ2-1; a possible D gene is TRBD1 (5 bases). Trimming took off 8 bases at V and 15 bases at J, with 20 bases between the two ends. Germline V gene data show CDR1 as SNHLY and CDR2 as FYNNEI. The CDR3 length is 12 residues. The CDR3 DNA sequence: TGTGCCAGCTCCGAAAGGGGTCTGGATATGTTCTTC. Protein: CASSERGLDMFF.

This chain connects TRBV7-2 to TRBJ2-3; no reliable D call. This CDR3 contains 13 residues. Germline CDR1 and CDR2: SGHTA and FQGNSA. V was shortened by 4 bases and J by 7 bases, with 12 bases between the two germline ends. The CDR3 protein is CASSSSIGNTQYF. CDR3 bases: TGTGCCAGCAGCTCCAGTATCGGCAATACGCAGTATTTT.

This clone was counted only a few times. The chain combines TRBV7-9 with TRBJ1-1; weak D call: TRBD1 (5 bases). Germline CDR1 and CDR2: SEHNR and FQNEAQ (reference sequence). This CDR3 contains 12 residues. The V and J ends lost 5 bases and 7 bases respectively, with 11 bases between them. The CDR3, as DNA: TGTGCCAGCAGCCAGGGCAGAGATGAAGCTTTCTTT. Protein: CASSQGRDEAFF.

The chain couples TRBV19 to TRBJ1-2; a possible D gene is TRBD1 (5 bases). The CDR3 totals 14 residues. V lost 0 bases and J lost 8, with 13 bases in between. CDR1 LNHDA and CDR2 SQIVND come from the germline V gene (reference sequence). CDR3: CASSIDRRVGGYTF. CDR3 DNA sequence: TGTGCCAGTAGTATAGATCGCAGGGTCGGCGGCTACACCTTC.

This chain links TRBV4-3 with TRBJ2-5; D is ambiguous. Germline V gene data show CDR1 as LGHNA and CDR2 as YSLEER. Trimming shortened V by 4 bases and J by 5 bases, and 11 bases separated the two germline ends. The CDR3 has 13 amino acids. The CDR3 protein is CASSPSKGETQYF. As DNA, the CDR3 is TGCGCCAGCAGCCCCTCAAAAGGGGAGACCCAGTACTTC.

This chain joins TRBV2 and TRBJ2-2; 7 nucleotides line up with TRBD2. CDR3 length: 15 residues. CDR1 and CDR2 from the germline V gene are SNHLY and FYNNEI. The V and J ends lost 1 base and 5 bases, in that order; junction bases with no gene match: 4. As DNA, the CDR3 is TGTGCCAGCAGTGAAGGCGGCGGGGGTACCGGGGAGCTGTTTTTT. Translating it yields CASSEGGGGTGELFF.

The chain combines TRBV7-2 with TRBJ1-2; no clear D gene. The V gene's germline CDR1 is SGHTA and CDR2 FQGNSA. V was cut by 1 base and J by 5 bases, with 8 bases left in between. The CDR3 length is 13 residues. Here the CDR3 reads CASSLVPDYGYTF. CDR3 sequence (DNA): TGTGCCAGCAGCTTAGTGCCCGATTATGGCTACACCTTC.

The chain has TRBV2 and TRBJ2-7; D might be TRBD1 (6 bases). The CDR3 extends over 13 amino acids. Deletions cut 2 bases from V and 4 bases from J, with 9 bases between. Per the germline V gene, CDR1 is SNHLY and CDR2 is FYNNEI. The CDR3 sequence: CASSEIQGYEQYF. The CDR3 DNA sequence: TGTGCCAGCAGTGAAATACAGGGATACGAGCAGTACTTC.